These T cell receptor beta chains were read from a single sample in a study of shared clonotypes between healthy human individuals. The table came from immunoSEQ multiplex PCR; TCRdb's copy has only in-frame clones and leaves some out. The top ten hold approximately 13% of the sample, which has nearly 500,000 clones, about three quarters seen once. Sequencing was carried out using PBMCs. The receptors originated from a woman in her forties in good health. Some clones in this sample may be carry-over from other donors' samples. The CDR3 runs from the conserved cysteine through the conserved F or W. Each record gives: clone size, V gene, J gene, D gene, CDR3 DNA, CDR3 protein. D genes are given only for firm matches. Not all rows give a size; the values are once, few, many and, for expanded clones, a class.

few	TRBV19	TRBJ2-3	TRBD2	TGTGCCAGTAGTCCCCCACTAGCGGCAAGCACAGATACGCAGTATTTT	CASSPPLAASTDTQYF
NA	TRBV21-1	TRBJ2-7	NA	TGTGCCAGCAGCAAAGTGTCCGCCTTGGGTTGCGGCTACGAGCAGTACTTC	CASSKVSALGCGYEQYF
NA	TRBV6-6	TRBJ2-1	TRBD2	TGTGCCAGCAATACGAAGCGGGAGAGACACAATGAGCAGTTCTTC	CASNTKRERHNEQFF
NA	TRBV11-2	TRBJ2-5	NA	TGTGCCAGCAGCGCGTTAGGGGACCAAGAGACCCAGTACTTC	CASSALGDQETQYF
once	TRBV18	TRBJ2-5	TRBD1	TGTGCCAGCTCGCAGGGAGTGGACAGGGGAGAGACCCAGTACTTC	CASSQGVDRGETQYF
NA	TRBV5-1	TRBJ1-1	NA	TGCGCCAGCAGCTTGGACGGGTTGAACACTGAAGCTTTCTTT	CASSLDGLNTEAFF
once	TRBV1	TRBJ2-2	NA	TGCACCAGCAGCCGCCCCCCGGGACTAGCGGGAGGGCCGAACACCGGGGAGCTGTTTTTT	CTSSRPPGLAGGPNTGELFF
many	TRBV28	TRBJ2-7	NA	TGTGCCAGCACCTCCATGAGCTACGAGCAGTACTTC	CASTSMSYEQYF
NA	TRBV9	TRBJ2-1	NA	TGTGCCAGCAGCGCAACCCCGTACATCGGAGATGAGCAGTTCTTC	CASSATPYIGDEQFF
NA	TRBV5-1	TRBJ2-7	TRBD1	TGCGCCAGCAGCTTGGCAGGGGGCGAAGGCTACGAGCAGTACTTC	CASSLAGGEGYEQYF
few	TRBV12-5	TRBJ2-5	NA	TGTGCTAGTGGTTTGGGGGGTTACGAGACCCAGTACTTC	CASGLGGYETQYF
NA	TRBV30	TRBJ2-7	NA	TGTGCCTGGAGCACTTCGTCCTACGAGCAGTACTTC	CAWSTSSYEQYF
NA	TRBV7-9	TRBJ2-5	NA	TGTGCCAGCACCTCAGGGGGGAAAGAGACCCAGTACTTC	CASTSGGKETQYF
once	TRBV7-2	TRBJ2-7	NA	TGTGCCAGCAGCTTAGCGGGAGGACCCTCCTACGAGCAGTACTTC	CASSLAGGPSYEQYF
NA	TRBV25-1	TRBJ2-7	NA	TGTGCCAGCAGTGAGGGGCTAGCGTTCTACGAGCAGTACTTC	CASSEGLAFYEQYF
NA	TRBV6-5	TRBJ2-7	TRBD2	TGTGCCAGCAGTTACGCGGGGGGTAGCTCCTACGAGCAGTACTTC	CASSYAGGSSYEQYF
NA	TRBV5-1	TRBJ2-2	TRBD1	TGCGCCAGCGGCAAAGGGACAGGGGGCGTTGAGCTGTTTTTT	CASGKGTGGVELFF
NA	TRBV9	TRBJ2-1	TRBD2	TGTGCCAGCAGCCCTAGCGGGAGGTCCTACAATGAGCAGTTCTTC	CASSPSGRSYNEQFF
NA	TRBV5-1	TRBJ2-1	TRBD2	TGCGCCAGCAGCTTGGCTAGCGGGAGGGCCATGAATGAGCAGTTCTTC	CASSLASGRAMNEQFF
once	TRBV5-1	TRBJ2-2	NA	TGCGCCAGCAGCTTGAACACGAACACCGGGGAGCTGTTTTTT	CASSLNTNTGELFF
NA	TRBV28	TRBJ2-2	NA	TGTGCCAGCAGTTCCCGACGGGGGCGAGGTACCGGGGAGCTGTTTTTT	CASSSRRGRGTGELFF
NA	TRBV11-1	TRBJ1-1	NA	TGTGCCAGCAGCTTACTTAAAGGCACTGAAGCTTTCTTT	CASSLLKGTEAFF
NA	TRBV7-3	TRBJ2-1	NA	TGTGCCAGCAGCGCGGGACTGCGGTCCTACAATGAGCAGTTCTTC	CASSAGLRSYNEQFF
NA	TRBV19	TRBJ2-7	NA	TGTGCCAGTAGTGGGAATTTAGGGTACGGGTACGAGCAGTACTTC	CASSGNLGYGYEQYF
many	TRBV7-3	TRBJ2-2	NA	TGTGCCAGCAGCATGCAGGGTGGAAACACCGGGGAGCTGTTTTTT	CASSMQGGNTGELFF
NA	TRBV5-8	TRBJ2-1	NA	TGTGCCAGCAGCTTGTCCGACCTGGCGGTCTCCTACAATGAGCAGTTCTTC	CASSLSDLAVSYNEQFF
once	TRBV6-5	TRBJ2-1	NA	TGTGCCAGCAGTTACGACGCAGACTATGAGCAGTTCTTC	CASSYDADYEQFF
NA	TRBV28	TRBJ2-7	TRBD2	TGTGCCAGCAGTTTCCTAGGGGCGGGAGGAGTTTACGAGCAGTACTTC	CASSFLGAGGVYEQYF
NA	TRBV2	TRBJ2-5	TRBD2	TGTGCCAGCAACACGGGACTAGCGGGAGAGGAAGAGACCCAGTACTTC	CASNTGLAGEEETQYF
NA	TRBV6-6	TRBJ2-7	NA	TGTGCCAGCAGGGACCACACTAGGAGCGAGCAGTACTTC	CASRDHTRSEQYF
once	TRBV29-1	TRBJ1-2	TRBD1	TGCAGCGTTGACCAGGGGGTGGATGGCTACACCTTC	CSVDQGVDGYTF
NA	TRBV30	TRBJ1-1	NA	TGTGCCTGGAGACAGATGAACACTGAAGCTTTCTTT	CAWRQMNTEAFF
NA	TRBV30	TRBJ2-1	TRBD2	TGTGCCTGGAGGGAGGCTAGCGGGAGGGCCAGGAGGGAGCAGTTCTTC	CAWREASGRARREQFF
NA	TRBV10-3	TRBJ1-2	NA	TGTGCCATCAGTGTTGGGGATGGCTACACCTTC	CAISVGDGYTF
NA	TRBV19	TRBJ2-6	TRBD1	TGTGCCAGTAGTACAGGGGGACCTTCTGGGGCCAACGTCCTGACTTTC	CASSTGGPSGANVLTF
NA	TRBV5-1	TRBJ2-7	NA	TGCGCCAGCAGCTTTACTAGTGACGGCGAGCAGTACTTC	CASSFTSDGEQYF
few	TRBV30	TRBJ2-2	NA	TGTGCCTGGTCCCGGACCCGCACCGGGGAGCTGTTTTTT	CAWSRTRTGELFF
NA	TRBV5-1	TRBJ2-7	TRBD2	TGCGCCAGCAGCTCCCCTAGCGGGAATATCTACGAGCAGTACTTC	CASSSPSGNIYEQYF
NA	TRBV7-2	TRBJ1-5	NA	TGTGCCAGCAGCTTGGAGGGGCGGTCCGGTCAGCCCCAGCATTTT	CASSLEGRSGQPQHF
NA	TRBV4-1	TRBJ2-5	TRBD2	TGCGCCAGCAGCCAAGGGAGACTAGCGGGGAGGGAGACCCAGTACTTC	CASSQGRLAGRETQYF
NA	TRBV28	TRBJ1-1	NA	TGTGCCAGCAGTAGACCGAGCATGAACACTGAAGCTTTCTTT	CASSRPSMNTEAFF